This T cell receptor beta chain is drawn from a study of blood T cell repertoires in COVID-19. TCRdb's copy holds only in-frame clones and misses some; the assay was immunoSEQ multiplex PCR. The table has about 190,000 clones, roughly four fifths seen once. The germline V gene encodes CDR1 MGHRA and CDR2 YSYEKL. The CDR3 sequence is 14 residues long. Trimming stripped 1 base from V and 2 bases from J, with 8 bases between. This clonotype was sampled from a woman aged 50 to 60 with acute or convalescent COVID-19. V gene TRBV4-1 combines with J gene TRBJ1-1, with unresolved D. The sequenced sample consisted of peripheral blood. The CDR3 spells CASSQGLTNTEAFF. The CDR3 coding sequence is TGCGCCAGCAGCCAAGGGCTGACAAACACTGAAGCTTTCTTT.